This TCR beta chain appears in the sequencing data of a study of shared clonotypes between healthy human individuals. The assay was carried out at the deep level. The assay was immunoSEQ multiplex PCR, and TCRdb's table has in-frame clones only and misses some. The sample carries around 980,000 clones, around 78% recorded once. The CDR3 length is 16 residues. The junction had 4 bases not matched to a gene; V was cut back by 0 bases and J by 5 bases. The germline CDR1 and CDR2 sequences are SGHNT and YYREEE (reference sequence). Material for sequencing was memory CD4+ T cells from PBMCs. Stated subset: CD45RA-negative fraction. The receptor's source is a young man in good health. Some clones in this sample may be carry-over from other donors' samples. The chain joins TRBV5-4 to TRBJ2-1; 11 bases line up with TRBD2. The CDR3 DNA reads as TGTGCCAGCAGCTTGGGAGGGACTAGCGGAAACAATGAGCAGTTCTTC. Translating it yields CASSLGGTSGNNEQFF.